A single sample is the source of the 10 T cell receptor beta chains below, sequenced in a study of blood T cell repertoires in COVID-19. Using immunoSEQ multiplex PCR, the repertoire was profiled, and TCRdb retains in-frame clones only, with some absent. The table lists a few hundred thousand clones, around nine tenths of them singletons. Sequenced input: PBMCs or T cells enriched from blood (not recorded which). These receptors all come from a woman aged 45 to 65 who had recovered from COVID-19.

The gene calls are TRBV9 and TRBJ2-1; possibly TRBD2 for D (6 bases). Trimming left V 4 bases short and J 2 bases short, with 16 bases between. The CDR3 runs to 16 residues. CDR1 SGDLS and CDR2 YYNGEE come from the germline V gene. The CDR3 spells CASSPQDGGPYNEQFF. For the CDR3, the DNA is TGTGCCAGCAGCCCACAGGACGGGGGTCCCTACAATGAGCAGTTCTTC.

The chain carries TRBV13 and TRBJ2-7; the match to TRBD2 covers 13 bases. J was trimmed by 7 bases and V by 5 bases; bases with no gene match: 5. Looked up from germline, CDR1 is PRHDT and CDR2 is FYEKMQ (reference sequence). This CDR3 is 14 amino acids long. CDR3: CASSTSGGALEQYF. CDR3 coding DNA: TGTGCCAGCAGCACTAGCGGGGGGGCTCTGGAGCAGTACTTC.

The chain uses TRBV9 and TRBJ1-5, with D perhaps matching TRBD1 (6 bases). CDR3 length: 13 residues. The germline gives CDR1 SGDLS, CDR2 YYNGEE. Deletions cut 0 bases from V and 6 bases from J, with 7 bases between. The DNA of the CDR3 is TGTGCCAGCAGCGTAGGCAGGGGTCAGCCCCAGCATTTT. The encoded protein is CASSVGRGQPQHF.

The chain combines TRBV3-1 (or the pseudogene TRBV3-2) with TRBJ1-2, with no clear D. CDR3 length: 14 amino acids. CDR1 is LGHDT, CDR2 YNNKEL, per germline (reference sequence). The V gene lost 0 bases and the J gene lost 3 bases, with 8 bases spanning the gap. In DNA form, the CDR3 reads TGTGCCAGCAGCCAAGAGGACTCCCACTATGGCTACACCTTC. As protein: CASSQEDSHYGYTF.

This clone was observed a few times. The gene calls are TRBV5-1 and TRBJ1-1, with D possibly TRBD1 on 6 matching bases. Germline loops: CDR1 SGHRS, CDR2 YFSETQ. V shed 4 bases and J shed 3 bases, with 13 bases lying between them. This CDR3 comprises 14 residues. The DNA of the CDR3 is TGCGCCAGCAGCCCCACAGGGTCTGACACTGAAGCTTTCTTT. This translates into CASSPTGSDTEAFF.

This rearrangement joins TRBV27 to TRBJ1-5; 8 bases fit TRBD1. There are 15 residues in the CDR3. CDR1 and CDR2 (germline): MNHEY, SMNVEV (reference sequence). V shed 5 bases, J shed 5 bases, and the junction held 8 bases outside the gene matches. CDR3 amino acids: CASSHTGQGDQPQHF. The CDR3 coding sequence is TGTGCCAGCAGTCATACTGGACAGGGCGATCAGCCCCAGCATTTT.

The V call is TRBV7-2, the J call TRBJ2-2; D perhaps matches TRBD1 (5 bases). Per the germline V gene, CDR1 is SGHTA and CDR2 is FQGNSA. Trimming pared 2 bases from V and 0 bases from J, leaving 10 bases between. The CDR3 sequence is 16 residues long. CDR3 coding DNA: TGTGCCAGCAGCTTAAGAGCAGGGACGAACACCGGGGAGCTGTTTTTT. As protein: CASSLRAGTNTGELFF.

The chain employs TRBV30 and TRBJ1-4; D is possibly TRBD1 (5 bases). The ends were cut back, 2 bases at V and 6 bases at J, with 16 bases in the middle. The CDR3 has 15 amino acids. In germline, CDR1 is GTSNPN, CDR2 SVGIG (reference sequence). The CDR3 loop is CAWSFLGGRYEKLFF. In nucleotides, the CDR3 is TGTGCCTGGAGTTTCCTCGGGGGACGTTATGAAAAACTGTTTTTT.

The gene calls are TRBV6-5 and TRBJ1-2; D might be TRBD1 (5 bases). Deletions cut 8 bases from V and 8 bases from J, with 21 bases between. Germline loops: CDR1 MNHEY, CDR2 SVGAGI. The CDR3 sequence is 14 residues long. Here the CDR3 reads CASRPGEGLTGYTF. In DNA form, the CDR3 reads TGTGCCAGCCGCCCGGGGGAGGGGCTCACCGGCTACACCTTC.

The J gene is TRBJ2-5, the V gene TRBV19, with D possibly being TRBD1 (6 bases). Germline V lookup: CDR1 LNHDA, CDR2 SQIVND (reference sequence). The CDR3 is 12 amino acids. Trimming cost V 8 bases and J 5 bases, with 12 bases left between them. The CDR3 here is CASQQGRETQYF. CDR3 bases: TGTGCCAGTCAGCAGGGGCGGGAGACCCAGTACTTC.